The rows below give T cell receptor beta chains drawn from one sample of a study of T-cell memory formation after mild COVID-19. TCRdb called the 5' RACE reads again in MiXCR, with one record for every CDR3 protein. Of roughly 400,000 distinct CDR3 sequences in the sample, roughly 26% were seen once. The sample taken for sequencing was PBMCs or a T cell subset sorted from them (not recorded which). These TCRs come from an adult woman who had mild COVID-19 (a few samples of this study predate the infection). Cell type and time point are not known. The CDR3 runs from the conserved cysteine through the conserved F or W. A D gene is named only where the DNA matches it firmly. The size of a clone is reported for some rows only, either as once, few or many, or as a class for expanded clones.

TRBV18	few	TRBJ2-7	NA	CASSPADSYEQYF	TGTGCCAGCTCACCAGCGGACTCCTACGAGCAGTACTTC
TRBV7-3	NA	TRBJ2-1	NA	CASSHLGPAGGSYNEQFF	TGTGCCAGCAGCCACCTAGGGCCCGCCGGGGGCTCCTACAATGAGCAGTTCTTC
TRBV20-1	NA	TRBJ2-3	TRBD2	CSRGSGNLDTQYF	TGCAGTAGAGGTAGCGGGAACTTAGATACGCAGTATTTT
TRBV6-5	few	TRBJ2-3	NA	CASVPQGLITDTQYF	TGTGCCAGTGTTCCACAGGGCCTAATTACGGATACGCAGTATTTT
TRBV5-1	NA	TRBJ2-1	NA	CASSYPGSPQFF	TGCGCCAGCAGTTACCCGGGGAGCCCGCAGTTCTTC
TRBV7-2	NA	TRBJ2-1	TRBD2	CASSLDAREGLRREQFF	TGTGCCAGCAGCTTAGATGCGCGGGAGGGCCTTCGTCGTGAGCAGTTCTTC
TRBV20-1	NA	TRBJ2-2	NA	CSASNPSLTGELFF	TGCAGTGCTAGTAACCCTAGCCTCACCGGGGAGCTGTTTTTT
TRBV4-1	NA	TRBJ2-1	TRBD2	CASSPRTSGLSYNEQFF	TGCGCCAGCAGCCCTCGGACTAGCGGGTTGTCCTACAATGAGCAGTTCTTC
TRBV7-6	NA	TRBJ1-1	NA	CASSPLDQAEAFF	TGTGCCAGCAGCCCCCTCGACCAGGCTGAAGCTTTCTTT
TRBV18	NA	TRBJ2-7	TRBD2	CASSPPSGGTYEQYF	TGTGCCAGCTCACCCCCCTCCGGGGGGACCTACGAGCAGTACTTC
TRBV11-2	few	TRBJ2-5	NA	CASSLVYQGEETQYF	TGTGCCAGCAGCTTAGTATACCAGGGTGAGGAGACCCAGTACTTC
TRBV12-3/TRBV12-4	NA	TRBJ2-5	TRBD1	CASRSTGGGETQYF	TGTGCCAGCAGATCGACAGGGGGCGGAGAGACCCAGTACTTC
TRBV12-3/TRBV12-4	NA	TRBJ2-2	TRBD1	CASSSRQGVAGELFF	TGTGCCAGCAGTTCGCGACAGGGGGTAGCCGGGGAGCTGTTTTTT
TRBV7-9	NA	TRBJ2-1	NA	CASSLGLGEVYNEQFF	TGTGCCAGCAGCCTCGGTTTAGGGGAGGTCTACAATGAGCAGTTCTTC
TRBV7-9	few	TRBJ2-2	NA	CASSSLDTGELFF	TGTGCCAGCAGCTCACTAGACACCGGGGAGCTGTTTTTT
TRBV21-1	NA	TRBJ2-3	NA	CASSKGAQKLHGDTQYF	TGTGCCAGCAGCAAAGGAGCTCAAAAGCTGCATGGAGATACGCAGTATTTT
TRBV10-3	NA	TRBJ1-3	TRBD1	CAISTGTASGNTIYF	TGTGCCATCAGCACCGGGACAGCCTCTGGAAACACCATATATTTT
TRBV5-6	NA	TRBJ1-1	NA	CASSSGPDTEAFF	TGTGCCAGCAGCTCCGGGCCGGACACTGAAGCTTTCTTT
TRBV29-1	many	TRBJ1-2	NA	CSVEVGGYTF	TGCAGCGTTGAAGTGGGTGGCTACACCTTC
TRBV5-1	NA	TRBJ2-2	TRBD1	CASSLYSTGQGNGELFF	TGCGCCAGCAGCCTTTACTCCACCGGACAGGGGAACGGGGAGCTGTTTTTT
TRBV11-3	NA	TRBJ2-1	NA	CATSPPAFSYNEQFF	TGTGCCACCTCCCCACCGGCATTCTCCTACAATGAGCAGTTCTTC
TRBV6-1	many	TRBJ2-5	NA	CASSGEARRKTQYF	TGTGCCAGCAGTGGGGAGGCGCGCCGAAAGACCCAGTACTTC
TRBV6-2/TRBV6-3	NA	TRBJ2-2	NA	CASTQAGNTGELFF	TGTGCCAGCACCCAAGCGGGGAACACCGGGGAGCTGTTTTTT
TRBV5-1	few	TRBJ2-5	NA	CASSLVRAPQETQYF	TGCGCCAGCAGCTTGGTACGAGCCCCACAAGAGACCCAGTACTTC
TRBV11-1	NA	TRBJ2-1	TRBD2	CASSLRTSGRMVNEQFF	TGTGCCAGCAGCCTCAGGACTAGCGGGAGGATGGTAAATGAGCAGTTCTTC
TRBV20-1	few	TRBJ2-1	NA	CSARILRSSYNEQFF	TGCAGTGCTAGAATCCTCCGGAGCTCCTACAATGAGCAGTTCTTC
TRBV7-9	many	TRBJ2-5	TRBD2	CASSLVGTSGQETQYF	TGTGCCAGCAGCTTAGTCGGCACTAGCGGACAAGAGACCCAGTACTTC
TRBV20-1	NA	TRBJ2-1	TRBD2	CSARPTSLGEYEQFF	TGCAGTGCTAGACCGACTAGCTTGGGAGAATATGAGCAGTTCTTC
TRBV18	few	TRBJ2-7	NA	CASSPSPGAKQYF	TGTGCCAGCTCACCGTCCCCAGGGGCTAAGCAGTACTTC
TRBV20-1	few	TRBJ2-3	NA	CSARGENPDTQYF	TGCAGTGCTAGGGGGGAGAACCCCGATACGCAGTATTTT
TRBV12-3/TRBV12-4	NA	TRBJ2-3	TRBD2	CASSPRLAGGTDTQYF	TGTGCCAGCAGTCCTAGACTAGCGGGGGGCACAGATACGCAGTATTTT
TRBV4-1	few	TRBJ1-1	NA	CASSLQGGTLNTEAFF	TGCGCCAGCAGCCTGCAGGGTGGGACATTGAACACTGAAGCTTTCTTT
TRBV6-5	NA	TRBJ2-5	NA	CASSSDMTETGETQYF	TGTGCCAGCAGTTCCGACATGACCGAAACGGGGGAGACCCAGTACTTC
TRBV12-5	NA	TRBJ2-5	NA	CASGLAMGQETQYF	TGTGCTAGTGGTTTGGCGATGGGCCAAGAGACCCAGTACTTC
TRBV7-8	few	TRBJ2-3	NA	CASSLGPADTQYF	TGTGCCAGCAGCTTAGGTCCGGCGGATACGCAGTATTTT
TRBV5-1	few	TRBJ2-3	NA	CASSLWGDRTDTQYF	TGCGCCAGCAGCTTGTGGGGAGATAGAACAGATACGCAGTATTTT
TRBV5-1	NA	TRBJ2-7	TRBD1	CASSLGGQGVSYEQYF	TGCGCCAGCAGCTTGGGGGGACAGGGAGTTTCCTACGAGCAGTACTTC
TRBV18	NA	TRBJ2-1	NA	CASSPTEGNEQFF	TGTGCCAGCTCACCAACCGAGGGCAATGAGCAGTTCTTC
TRBV9	NA	TRBJ2-2	TRBD2	CASSLGTSPGELFF	TGTGCCAGCAGCTTGGGGACTAGCCCCGGGGAGCTGTTTTTT
TRBV2	few	TRBJ2-1	NA	CASRTSIKGDEQFF	TGTGCCAGCAGGACGAGCATTAAGGGGGATGAGCAGTTCTTC
TRBV20-1	NA	TRBJ1-2	NA	CSASGGFGYGYTF	TGCAGTGCTAGTGGGGGATTCGGCTATGGCTACACCTTC
TRBV4-3	NA	TRBJ2-6	NA	CASSQDRDLSGANVLTF	TGCGCCAGCAGCCAAGATCGGGACCTCTCTGGGGCCAACGTCCTGACTTTC
TRBV25-1	many	TRBJ2-7	NA	CASSEKSGPKSYEQYF	TGTGCCAGCAGTGAAAAGTCGGGGCCGAAATCCTACGAGCAGTACTTC
TRBV11-2	many	TRBJ2-1	TRBD2	CASSHRALAGVFRDEQFF	TGTGCCAGCAGCCATCGGGCTCTAGCGGGAGTTTTCAGGGATGAGCAGTTCTTC
TRBV18	NA	TRBJ2-7	TRBD1	CASSHERTGYFCEQYF	TGTGCCAGCTCACATGAAAGGACAGGGTATTTCTGCGAGCAGTACTTC
TRBV4-1	NA	TRBJ2-5	TRBD2	CASSPGLAGGEETQYF	TGCGCCAGCAGCCCGGGACTAGCGGGGGGCGAAGAGACCCAGTACTTC
TRBV7-8	few	TRBJ1-1	NA	CASSLRRVSGTEAFF	TGTGCCAGCAGCCTTAGGCGGGTCTCCGGCACTGAAGCTTTCTTT
TRBV7-9	NA	TRBJ2-7	NA	CASSSGLNEQYF	TGTGCCAGCAGCTCGGGACTTAACGAGCAGTACTTC
TRBV12-3/TRBV12-4	few	TRBJ2-5	NA	CASSRSPEETQYF	TGTGCCAGCAGTCGCTCACCTGAAGAGACCCAGTACTTC
TRBV4-1	few	TRBJ1-1	NA	CASGQEGQLNTEAFF	TGCGCCAGCGGACAAGAAGGACAGTTGAACACTGAAGCTTTCTTT
TRBV7-3	NA	TRBJ1-1	TRBD1	CASSYGQGGEAFF	TGTGCCAGCAGCTACGGACAGGGTGGAGAAGCTTTCTTT
TRBV24-1	NA	TRBJ2-3	TRBD1	CATSDSSRQGKSTDTQYF	TGTGCCACCAGTGATTCCTCCCGACAGGGAAAATCAACAGATACGCAGTATTTT
TRBV6-6	NA	TRBJ1-1	TRBD1	CASNPPRNRGRTEAFF	TGTGCCAGCAACCCCCCACGCAACAGGGGAAGGACTGAAGCTTTCTTT
TRBV12-3/TRBV12-4	NA	TRBJ2-5	TRBD2	CASSNQRGARLSGETQYF	TGTGCCAGCAGTAACCAGCGGGGGGCGAGGTTGTCAGGAGAGACCCAGTACTTC
TRBV6-4	few	TRBJ1-1	NA	CASSAMVNTEAFF	TGTGCCAGCAGTGCCATGGTGAACACTGAAGCTTTCTTT
TRBV12-5	NA	TRBJ1-5	NA	CASGGGTLYQPQHF	TGTGCTAGTGGGGGCGGGACATTATATCAGCCCCAGCATTTT
TRBV20-1	NA	TRBJ2-5	NA	CSARKIGAANQETQYF	TGCAGTGCTCGCAAGATCGGGGCAGCTAACCAAGAGACCCAGTACTTC